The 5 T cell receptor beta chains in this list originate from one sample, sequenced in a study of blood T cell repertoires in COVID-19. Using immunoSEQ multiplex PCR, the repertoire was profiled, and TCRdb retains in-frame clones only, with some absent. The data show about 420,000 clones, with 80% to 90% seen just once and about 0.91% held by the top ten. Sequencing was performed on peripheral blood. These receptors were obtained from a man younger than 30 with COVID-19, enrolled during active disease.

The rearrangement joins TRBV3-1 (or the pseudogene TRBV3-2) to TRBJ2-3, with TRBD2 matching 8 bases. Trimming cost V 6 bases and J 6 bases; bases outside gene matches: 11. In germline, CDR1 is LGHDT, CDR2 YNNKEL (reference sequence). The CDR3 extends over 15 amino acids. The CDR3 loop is CASSYVAGGVDTQYF. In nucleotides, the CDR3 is TGTGCCAGCAGTTACGTCGCGGGAGGAGTGGATACGCAGTATTTT.

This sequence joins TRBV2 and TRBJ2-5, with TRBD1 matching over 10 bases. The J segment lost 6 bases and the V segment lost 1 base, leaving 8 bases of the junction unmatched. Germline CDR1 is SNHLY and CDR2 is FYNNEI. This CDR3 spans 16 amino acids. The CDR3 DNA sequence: TGTGCCAGCAGTGAAGTTGGGACAGGGGTTCCACAGACCCAGTACTTC. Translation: CASSEVGTGVPQTQYF.

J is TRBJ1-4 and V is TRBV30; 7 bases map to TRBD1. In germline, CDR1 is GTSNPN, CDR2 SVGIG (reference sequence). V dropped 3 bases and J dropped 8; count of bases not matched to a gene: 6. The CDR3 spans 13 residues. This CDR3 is CAWRTAGGEKLFF. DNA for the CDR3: TGTGCCTGGAGGACGGCAGGGGGAGAAAAACTGTTTTTT. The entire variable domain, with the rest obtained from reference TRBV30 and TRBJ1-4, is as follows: SQTIHQWPATLVQPVGSPLSLECTVEGTSNPNLYWYRQAAGRGLQLLFYSVGIGQISSEVPQNLSASRPQDRQFILSSKKLLLSDSGFYLCAWRTAGGEKLFFGSGTQLSVL.

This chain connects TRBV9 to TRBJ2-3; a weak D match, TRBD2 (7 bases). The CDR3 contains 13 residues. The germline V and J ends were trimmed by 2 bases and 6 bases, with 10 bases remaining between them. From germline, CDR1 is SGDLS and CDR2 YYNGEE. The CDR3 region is CASSVGGLDTQYF. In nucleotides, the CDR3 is TGTGCCAGCAGCGTGGGGGGGCTTGATACGCAGTATTTT. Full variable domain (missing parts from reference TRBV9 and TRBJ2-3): DSGVTQTPKHLITATGQRVTLRCSPRSGDLSVYWYQQSLDQGLQFLIQYYNGEERAKGNILERFSAQQFPDLHSELNLSSLELGDSALYFCASSVGGLDTQYFGPGTRLTVL.

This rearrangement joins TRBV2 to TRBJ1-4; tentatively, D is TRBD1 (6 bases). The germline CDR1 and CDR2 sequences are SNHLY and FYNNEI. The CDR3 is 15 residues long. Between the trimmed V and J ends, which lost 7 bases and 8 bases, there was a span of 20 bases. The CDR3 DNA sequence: TGTGCCAGCATCCCGATCAAACAGGGCGGGGAAAAACTGTTTTTT. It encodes CASIPIKQGGEKLFF.